This T cell receptor beta chain was documented in a study of blood T cell repertoires in COVID-19. Study information: Acute-phase and convalescent COVID-19 samples originated in the United States, Italy and Spain.

Sequencing was performed with immunoSEQ multiplex PCR; in TCRdb, only in-frame clones are kept and a portion is missing. The sample records over 250,000 clones, 83% being singletons. CDR1 is MNHNY and CDR2 is SVGAGI in the germline V gene (reference sequence). Deletions cut 6 bases from V and 2 bases from J, with 12 bases between. This CDR3 has 14 amino acids. This clonotype was obtained from a woman between 45 and 60 years old who had recovered from COVID-19. V gene TRBV6-6 combines with J gene TRBJ2-3; the D is unclear. Source material: peripheral blood. The CDR3 region is CASRPTEVTDTQYF. CDR3 in DNA: TGTGCCAGCAGGCCCACAGAAGTCACAGATACGCAGTATTTT.